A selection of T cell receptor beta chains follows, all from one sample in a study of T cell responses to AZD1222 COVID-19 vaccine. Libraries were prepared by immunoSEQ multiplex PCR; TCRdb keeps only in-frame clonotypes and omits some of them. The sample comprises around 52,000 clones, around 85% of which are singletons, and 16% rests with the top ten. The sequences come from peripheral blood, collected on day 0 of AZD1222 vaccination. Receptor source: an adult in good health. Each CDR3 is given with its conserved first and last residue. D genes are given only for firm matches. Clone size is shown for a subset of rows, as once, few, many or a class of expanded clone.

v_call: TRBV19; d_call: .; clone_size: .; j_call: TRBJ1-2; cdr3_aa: CASSMTAQPRDKNYGYTF; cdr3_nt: TGTGCCAGTAGTATGACAGCACAGCCGCGGGACAAGAACTATGGCTACACCTTC
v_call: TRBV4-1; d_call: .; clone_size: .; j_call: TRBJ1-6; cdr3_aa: CASSQDATSAVLHF; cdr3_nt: TGCGCCAGCAGCCAAGACGCTACATCGGCCGTCCTCCACTTT
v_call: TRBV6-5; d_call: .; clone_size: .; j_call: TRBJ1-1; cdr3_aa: CASSLSGSSTEAFF; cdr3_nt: TGTGCCAGCAGTTTATCAGGGTCGAGCACTGAAGCTTTCTTT
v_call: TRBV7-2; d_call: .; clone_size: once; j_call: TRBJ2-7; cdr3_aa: CASSLDLTYEQYF; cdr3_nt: TGTGCCAGCAGCTTAGATCTGACGTACGAGCAGTACTTC
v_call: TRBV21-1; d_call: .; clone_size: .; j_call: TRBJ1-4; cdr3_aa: CASSKTKATARNEKLFF; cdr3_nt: TGTGCCAGCAGCAAAACTAAGGCGACAGCCCGAAATGAAAAACTGTTTTTT
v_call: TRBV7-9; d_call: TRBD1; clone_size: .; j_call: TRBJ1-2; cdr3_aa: CASSPSRDRGWTNYGYTF; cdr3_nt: TGTGCCAGCAGCCCGTCCCGGGACAGGGGGTGGACTAACTATGGCTACACCTTC
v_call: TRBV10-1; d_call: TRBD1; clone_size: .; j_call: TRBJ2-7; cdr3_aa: CASSGPGGYWPPDHYEQYF; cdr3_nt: TGCGCCAGCAGTGGTCCAGGGGGCTATTGGCCGCCCGATCACTACGAGCAGTACTTC
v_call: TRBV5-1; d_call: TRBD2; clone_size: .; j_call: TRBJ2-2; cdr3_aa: CASSQGLAAGELFF; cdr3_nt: TGCGCCAGCAGCCAGGGACTAGCGGCCGGGGAGCTGTTTTTT
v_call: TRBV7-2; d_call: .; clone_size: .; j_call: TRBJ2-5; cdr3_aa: CASSSRDWEETQYF; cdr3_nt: TGTGCCAGCAGCTCCCGGGACTGGGAAGAGACCCAGTACTTC
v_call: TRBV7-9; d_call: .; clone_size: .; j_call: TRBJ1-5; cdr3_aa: CASSSTGINQPQHF; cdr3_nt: TGTGCCAGCAGCAGTACAGGCATCAATCAGCCCCAGCATTTT
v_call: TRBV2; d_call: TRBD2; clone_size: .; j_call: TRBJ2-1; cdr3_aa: CASRILAGEGEQFF; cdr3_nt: TGTGCCAGCAGGATACTAGCGGGAGAGGGTGAGCAGTTCTTC
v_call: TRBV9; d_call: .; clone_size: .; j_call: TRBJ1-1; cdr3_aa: CASSAVESEAFF; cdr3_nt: TGTGCCAGCAGCGCAGTAGAGAGTGAAGCTTTCTTT
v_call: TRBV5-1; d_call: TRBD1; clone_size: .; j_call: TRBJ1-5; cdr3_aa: CASSLSGQNNQPQHF; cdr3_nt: TGCGCCAGCAGCTTGTCGGGACAGAACAATCAGCCCCAGCATTTT
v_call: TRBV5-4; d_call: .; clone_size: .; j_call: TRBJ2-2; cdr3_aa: CASSLGWVQGTGELFF; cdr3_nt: TGTGCCAGCAGCTTGGGATGGGTCCAGGGCACCGGGGAGCTGTTTTTT
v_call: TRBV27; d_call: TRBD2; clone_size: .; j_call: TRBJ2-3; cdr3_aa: CASSSLTSGSTDTQYF; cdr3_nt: TGTGCCAGCAGTTCATTGACTAGCGGTAGCACAGATACGCAGTATTTT
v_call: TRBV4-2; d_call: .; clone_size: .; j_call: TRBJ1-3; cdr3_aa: CASSPGRGAGNTIYF; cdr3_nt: TGTGCCAGCAGCCCTGGTCGGGGGGCTGGAAACACCATATATTTT
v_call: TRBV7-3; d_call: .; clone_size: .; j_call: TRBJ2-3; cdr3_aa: CASSLGSPATDTQYF; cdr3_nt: TGTGCCAGCAGCTTAGGCTCACCGGCCACAGATACGCAGTATTTT
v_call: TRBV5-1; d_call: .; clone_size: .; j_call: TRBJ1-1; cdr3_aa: CASSFQQDATEAFF; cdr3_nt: TGCGCCAGCAGCTTTCAGCAGGACGCCACTGAAGCTTTCTTT
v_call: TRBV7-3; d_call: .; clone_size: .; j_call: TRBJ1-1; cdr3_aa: CASSLDGKGAFF; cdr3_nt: TGTGCCAGCAGCTTAGACGGGAAGGGAGCTTTCTTT
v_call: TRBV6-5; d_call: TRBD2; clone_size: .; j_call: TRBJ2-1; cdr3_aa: CASSYSMSGRVNEQFF; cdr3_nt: TGTGCCAGCAGTTACTCGATGAGCGGGAGAGTGAATGAGCAGTTCTTC
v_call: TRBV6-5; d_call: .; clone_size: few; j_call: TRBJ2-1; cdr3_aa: CASSYSYGDNEQFF; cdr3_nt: TGTGCCAGCAGTTACTCCTACGGCGACAATGAGCAGTTCTTC
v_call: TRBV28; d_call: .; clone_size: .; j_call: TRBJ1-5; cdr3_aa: CASRKGGISNQPQHF; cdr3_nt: TGTGCCAGCAGAAAAGGGGGGATATCGAACCAGCCCCAGCATTTT
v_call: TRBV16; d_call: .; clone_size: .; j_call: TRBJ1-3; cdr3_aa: CASSRWGAGNTIYF; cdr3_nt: TGTGCCAGCAGCCGCTGGGGGGCTGGAAACACCATATATTTT
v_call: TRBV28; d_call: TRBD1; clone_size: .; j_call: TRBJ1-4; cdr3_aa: CASSLPPGQMNEKLFF; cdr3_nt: TGTGCCAGCAGCCTACCACCGGGACAGATGAATGAAAAACTGTTTTTT
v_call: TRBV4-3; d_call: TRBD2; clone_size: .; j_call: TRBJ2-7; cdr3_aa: CASSQVASGRLEYF; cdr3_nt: TGCGCCAGCAGCCAAGTTGCTAGCGGGAGGTTAGAGTACTTC
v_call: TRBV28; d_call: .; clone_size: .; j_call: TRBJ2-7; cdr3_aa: CASSPGHEQYF; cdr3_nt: TGTGCCAGCAGCCCAGGCCACGAGCAGTACTTC
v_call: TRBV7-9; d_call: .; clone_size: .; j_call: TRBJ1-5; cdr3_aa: CASSFEGNQPQHF; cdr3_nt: TGTGCCAGCAGCTTTGAGGGGAATCAGCCCCAGCATTTT